This entry describes one TCR beta chain. In the authors' methods: Estimation of nucleated cell counts relied on the amplification of reference gene primers. Profiling relied on immunoSEQ multiplex PCR, and the TCRdb table lists in-frame clones only, not all of them. Clone size and V and J calls were adopted from that table, with D and trimming inferred from the DNA. The table lists approximately 200,000 clones, around nine tenths of them singletons, with around 3.6% in the top ten. J was trimmed by 1 base and V by 2 bases; bases with no gene match: 0. Germline V gene lookup returns CDR1 SGHKS and CDR2 YYEKEE (reference sequence). The CDR3 runs 15 residues. Self-reported history from a screening survey and questionnaire set each donor's cohort. The sample is drawn from a study of blood T cell repertoires in COVID-19. Looking at the study overall: Samples of COVID-19 (acute and convalescent) were obtained from the United States, Italy and Spain.

The clonotype originates from a woman in her twenties or thirties who had been exposed to COVID-19. The sequenced material came from PBMCs or T cells enriched from blood (not recorded which). The chain recombines TRBV5-5 with TRBJ2-2; 9 nucleotides line up with TRBD2. CDR3 sequence: CASSLAGGNTGELFF. As DNA, the CDR3 is TGTGCCAGCAGCTTAGCGGGAGGGAACACCGGGGAGCTGTTTTTT.